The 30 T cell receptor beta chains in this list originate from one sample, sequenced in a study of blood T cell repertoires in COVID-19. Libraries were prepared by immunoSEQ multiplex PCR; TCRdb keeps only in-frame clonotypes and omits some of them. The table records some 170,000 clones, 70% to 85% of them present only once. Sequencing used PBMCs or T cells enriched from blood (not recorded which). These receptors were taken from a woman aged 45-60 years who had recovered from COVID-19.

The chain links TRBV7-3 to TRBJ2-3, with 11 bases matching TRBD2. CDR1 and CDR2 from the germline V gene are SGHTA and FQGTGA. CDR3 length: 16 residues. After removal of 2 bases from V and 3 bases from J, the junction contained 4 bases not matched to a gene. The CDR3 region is CASSLGTSGSTDTQYF. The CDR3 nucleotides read TGTGCCAGCAGCTTAGGAACTAGCGGGAGTACAGATACGCAGTATTTT.

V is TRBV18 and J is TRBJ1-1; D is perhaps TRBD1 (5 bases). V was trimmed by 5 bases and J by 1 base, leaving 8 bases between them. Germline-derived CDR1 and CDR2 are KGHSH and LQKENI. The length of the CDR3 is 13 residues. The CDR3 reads CASSTGENTEAFF. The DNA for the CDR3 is TGTGCCAGCTCAACAGGAGAGAACACTGAAGCTTTCTTT.

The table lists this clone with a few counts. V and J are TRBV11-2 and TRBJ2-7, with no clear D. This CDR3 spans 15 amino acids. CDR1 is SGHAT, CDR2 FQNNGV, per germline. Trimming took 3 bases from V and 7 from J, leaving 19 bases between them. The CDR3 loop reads CASSLRLEAPWEQYF. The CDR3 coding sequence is TGTGCCAGCAGCTTGAGGCTCGAGGCCCCCTGGGAGCAGTACTTC. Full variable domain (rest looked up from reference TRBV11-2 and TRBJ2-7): EAGVAQSPRYKIIEKRQSVAFWCNPISGHATLYWYQQILGQGPKLLIQFQNNGVVDDSQLPKDRFSAERLKGVDSTLKIQPAKLEDSAVYLCASSLRLEAPWEQYFGPGTRLTVT.

The CDR3 nucleotides read TGTGCCAGCAGCTCCCCAGGGATCCCAGATACGCAGTATTTT. This translates into CASSSPGIPDTQYF. This chain connects TRBV7-3 to TRBJ2-3, with D perhaps matching TRBD1 (5 bases). CDR3 length: 14 amino acids. V lost 4 bases and J 4 bases, leaving 12 bases between the germline ends. Germline V CDR1 and CDR2: SGHTA, FQGTGA.

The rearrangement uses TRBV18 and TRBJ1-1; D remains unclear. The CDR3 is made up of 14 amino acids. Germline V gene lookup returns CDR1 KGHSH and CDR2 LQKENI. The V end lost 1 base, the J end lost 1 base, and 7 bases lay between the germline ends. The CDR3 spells CASSPRAENTEAFF. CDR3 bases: TGTGCCAGCTCACCACGGGCAGAGAACACTGAAGCTTTCTTT.

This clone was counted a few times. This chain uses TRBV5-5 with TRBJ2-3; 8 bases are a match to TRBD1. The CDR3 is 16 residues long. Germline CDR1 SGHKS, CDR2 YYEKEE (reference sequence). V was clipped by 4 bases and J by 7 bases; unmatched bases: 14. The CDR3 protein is CASSHGQGLRVYTQYF. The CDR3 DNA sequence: TGTGCCAGCAGCCATGGACAGGGCCTTCGGGTCTATACGCAGTATTTT.

The CDR3 DNA is TGTGCCAGCAGCTCCGGGATCGACAGGGGAAATGGCTACACCTTC. Translation: CASSSGIDRGNGYTF. V gene TRBV11-2 combines with J gene TRBJ1-2; TRBD1 agrees at 8 bases. The CDR3 consists of 15 residues. Germline V gives CDR1 SGHAT, CDR2 FQNNGV. V lost 4 bases to trimming and J lost 6 bases; unmatched junction nucleotides: 10.

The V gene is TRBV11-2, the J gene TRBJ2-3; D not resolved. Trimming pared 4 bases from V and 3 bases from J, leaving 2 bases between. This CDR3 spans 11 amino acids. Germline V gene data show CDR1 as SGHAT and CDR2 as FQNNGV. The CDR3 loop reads CASSSTDTQYF. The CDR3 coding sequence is TGTGCCAGCAGCTCTACAGATACGCAGTATTTT.

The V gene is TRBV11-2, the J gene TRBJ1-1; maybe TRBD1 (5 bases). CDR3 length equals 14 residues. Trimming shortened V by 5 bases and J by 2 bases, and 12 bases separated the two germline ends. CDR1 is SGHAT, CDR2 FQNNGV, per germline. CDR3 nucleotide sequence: TGTGCCAGCAGCCCGGGAGGGACCAACACTGAAGCTTTCTTT. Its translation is CASSPGGTNTEAFF.

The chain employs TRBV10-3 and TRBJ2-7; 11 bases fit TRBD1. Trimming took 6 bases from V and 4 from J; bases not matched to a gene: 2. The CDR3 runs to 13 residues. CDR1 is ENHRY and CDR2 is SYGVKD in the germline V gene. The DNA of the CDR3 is TGTGCCATCAGAGGGACAGGGGGGTACGAGCAGTACTTC. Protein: CAIRGTGGYEQYF.

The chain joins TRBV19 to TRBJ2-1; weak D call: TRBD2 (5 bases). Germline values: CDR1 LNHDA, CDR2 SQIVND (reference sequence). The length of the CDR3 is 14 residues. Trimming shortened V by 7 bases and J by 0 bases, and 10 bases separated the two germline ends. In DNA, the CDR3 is TGTGCCAGTACGGAGCGGAGCTCCTACAATGAGCAGTTCTTC. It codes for CASTERSSYNEQFF. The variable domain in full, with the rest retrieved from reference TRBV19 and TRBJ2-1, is DGGITQSPKYLFRKEGQNVTLSCEQNLNHDAMYWYRQDPGQGLRLIYYSQIVNDFQKGDIAEGYSVSREKKESFPLTVTSAQKNPTAFYLCASTERSSYNEQFFGPGTRLTVL.

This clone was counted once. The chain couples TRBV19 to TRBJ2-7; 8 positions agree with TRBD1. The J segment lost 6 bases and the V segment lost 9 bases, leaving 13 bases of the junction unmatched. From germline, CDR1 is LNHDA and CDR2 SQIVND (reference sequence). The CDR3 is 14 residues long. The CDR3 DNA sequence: TGTGCCAGCCCTCAAGGACAGGGTGGCCTCGAGCAGTACTTC. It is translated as CASPQGQGGLEQYF.

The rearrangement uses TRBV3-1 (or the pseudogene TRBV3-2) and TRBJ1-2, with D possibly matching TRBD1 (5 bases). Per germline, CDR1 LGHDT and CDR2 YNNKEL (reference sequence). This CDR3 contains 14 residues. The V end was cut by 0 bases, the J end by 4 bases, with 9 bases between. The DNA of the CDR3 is TGTGCCAGCAGCCAAGATCAGGGAACCTATGGCTACACCTTC. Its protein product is CASSQDQGTYGYTF.

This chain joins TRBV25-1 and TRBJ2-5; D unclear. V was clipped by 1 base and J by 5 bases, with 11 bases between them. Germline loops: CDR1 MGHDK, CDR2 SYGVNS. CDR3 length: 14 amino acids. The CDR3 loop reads CASSEFSSGETQYF. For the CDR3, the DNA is TGTGCCAGCAGTGAATTCAGCTCCGGGGAGACCCAGTACTTC.

The CDR3 DNA follows: TGTGCCAGCAGCTTAGGCGATAGCGGGATGGAGGCGCAGTATTTT. Translated: CASSLGDSGMEAQYF. This sequence joins TRBV7-7 and TRBJ2-3, with 8 nucleotides matching TRBD2. There are 15 residues in the CDR3. Trimming took 1 base from V and 10 from J; bases not matched to a gene: 10. Germline-derived CDR1 and CDR2 are SSHAT and FNYEAQ (reference sequence).

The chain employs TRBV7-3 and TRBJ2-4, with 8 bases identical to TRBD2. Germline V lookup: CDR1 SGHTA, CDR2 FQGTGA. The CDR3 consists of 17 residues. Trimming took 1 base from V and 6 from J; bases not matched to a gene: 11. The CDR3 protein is CASSLNAPGLAGNIQYF. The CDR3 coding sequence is TGTGCCAGCAGCTTAAATGCCCCTGGGCTAGCGGGAAACATTCAGTACTTC.

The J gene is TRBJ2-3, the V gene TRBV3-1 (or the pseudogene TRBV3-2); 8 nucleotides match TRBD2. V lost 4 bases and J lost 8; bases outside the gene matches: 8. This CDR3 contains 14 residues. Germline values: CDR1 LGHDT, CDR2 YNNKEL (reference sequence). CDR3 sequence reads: CASSPPGLVVTQYF. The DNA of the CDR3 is TGTGCCAGCAGCCCCCCGGGACTAGTGGTTACGCAGTATTTT.

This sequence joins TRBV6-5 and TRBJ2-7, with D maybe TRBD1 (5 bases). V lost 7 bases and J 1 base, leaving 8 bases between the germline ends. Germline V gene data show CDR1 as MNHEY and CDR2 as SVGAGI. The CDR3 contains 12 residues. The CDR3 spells CASNHRSYEQYF. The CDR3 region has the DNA TGTGCCAGCAACCACAGGTCCTACGAGCAGTACTTC.

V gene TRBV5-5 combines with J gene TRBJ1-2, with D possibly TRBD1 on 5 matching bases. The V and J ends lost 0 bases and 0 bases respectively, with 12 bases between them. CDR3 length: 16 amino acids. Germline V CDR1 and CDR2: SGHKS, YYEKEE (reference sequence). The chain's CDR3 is CASSLDLGRANYGYTF. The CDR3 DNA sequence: TGTGCCAGCAGCTTGGATTTAGGCAGGGCTAACTATGGCTACACCTTC.

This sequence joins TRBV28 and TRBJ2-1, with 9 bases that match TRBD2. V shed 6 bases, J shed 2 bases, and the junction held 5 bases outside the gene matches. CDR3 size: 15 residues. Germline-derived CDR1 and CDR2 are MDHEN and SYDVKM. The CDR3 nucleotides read TGTGCCAGCAGGTTAGCGGGGGAACCCTACAATGAGCAGTTCTTC. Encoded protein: CASRLAGEPYNEQFF.

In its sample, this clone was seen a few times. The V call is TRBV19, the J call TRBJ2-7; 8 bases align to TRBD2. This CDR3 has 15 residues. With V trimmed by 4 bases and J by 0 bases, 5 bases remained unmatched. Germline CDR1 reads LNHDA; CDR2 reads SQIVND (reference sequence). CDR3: CASSSSGATSYEQYF. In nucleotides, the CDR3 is TGTGCCAGTAGTAGTAGCGGGGCCACCTCCTACGAGCAGTACTTC.

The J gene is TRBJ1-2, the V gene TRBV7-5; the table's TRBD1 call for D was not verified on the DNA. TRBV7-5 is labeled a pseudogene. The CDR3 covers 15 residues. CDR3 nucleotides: TGTGCCAGAAGCTCGCCCCATGACAGGGACTATGGCTACACCTTC. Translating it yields CARSSPHDRDYGYTF.

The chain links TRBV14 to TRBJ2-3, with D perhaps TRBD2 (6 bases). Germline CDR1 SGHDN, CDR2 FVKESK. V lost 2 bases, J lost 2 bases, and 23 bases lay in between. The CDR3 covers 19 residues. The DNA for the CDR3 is TGTGCCAGCAGCCAATCGCAATTCGGAGGGTTGTCCCTCACAGATACGCAGTATTTT. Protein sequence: CASSQSQFGGLSLTDTQYF.

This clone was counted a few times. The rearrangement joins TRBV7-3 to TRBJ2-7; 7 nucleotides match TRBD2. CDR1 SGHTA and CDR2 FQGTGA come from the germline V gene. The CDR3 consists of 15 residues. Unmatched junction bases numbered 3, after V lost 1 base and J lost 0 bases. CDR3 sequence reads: CASSLNPGGSYEQYF. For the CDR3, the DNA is TGTGCCAGCAGCTTAAACCCGGGAGGCTCCTACGAGCAGTACTTC.

CDR3 protein: CASSPRATIYEQYF. In DNA, the CDR3 is TGTGCCAGCAGCCCGCGGGCAACCATCTACGAGCAGTACTTC. V gene TRBV9 combines with J gene TRBJ2-7; tentatively, D is TRBD2 (5 bases). Germline V CDR1 and CDR2: SGDLS, YYNGEE. The CDR3 totals 14 residues. V was shortened by 4 bases and J by 3 bases, with 14 bases between the two germline ends.

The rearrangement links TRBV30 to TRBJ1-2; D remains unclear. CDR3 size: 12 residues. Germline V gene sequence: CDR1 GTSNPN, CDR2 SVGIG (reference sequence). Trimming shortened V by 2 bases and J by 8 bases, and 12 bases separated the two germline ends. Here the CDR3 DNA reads TGTGCCTGGAGTACGGGAGGGTTGGGCTACACCTTC. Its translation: CAWSTGGLGYTF. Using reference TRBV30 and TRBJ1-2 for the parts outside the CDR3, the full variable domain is SQTIHQWPATLVQPVGSPLSLECTVEGTSNPNLYWYRQAAGRGLQLLFYSVGIGQISSEVPQNLSASRPQDRQFILSSKKLLLSDSGFYLCAWSTGGLGYTFGSGTRLTVV.

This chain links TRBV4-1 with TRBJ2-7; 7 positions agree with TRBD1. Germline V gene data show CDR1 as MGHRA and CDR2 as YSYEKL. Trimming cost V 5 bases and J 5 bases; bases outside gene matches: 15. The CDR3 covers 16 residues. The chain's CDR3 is CASSTGVGRGRHEQYF. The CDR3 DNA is TGCGCCAGCAGCACAGGGGTGGGGAGAGGACGACACGAGCAGTACTTC.

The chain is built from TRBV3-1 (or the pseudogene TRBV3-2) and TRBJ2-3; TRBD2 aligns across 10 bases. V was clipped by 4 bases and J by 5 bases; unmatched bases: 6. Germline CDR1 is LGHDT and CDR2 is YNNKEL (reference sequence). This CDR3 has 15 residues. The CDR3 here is CASSRSGRAVDTQYF. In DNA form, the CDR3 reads TGTGCCAGCAGCCGGAGCGGGAGGGCTGTAGATACGCAGTATTTT.

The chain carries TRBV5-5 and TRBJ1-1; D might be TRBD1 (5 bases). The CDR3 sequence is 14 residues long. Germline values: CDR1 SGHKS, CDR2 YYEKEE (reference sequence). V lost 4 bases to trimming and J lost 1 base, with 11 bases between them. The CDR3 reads CASSPQTANTEAFF. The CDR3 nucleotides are TGTGCCAGCAGCCCCCAGACAGCGAACACTGAAGCTTTCTTT.

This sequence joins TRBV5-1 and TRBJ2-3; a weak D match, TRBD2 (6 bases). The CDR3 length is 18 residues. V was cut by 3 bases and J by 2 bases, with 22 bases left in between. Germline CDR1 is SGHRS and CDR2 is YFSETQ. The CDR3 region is CASSWGPRAGTNTDTQYF. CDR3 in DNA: TGCGCCAGCAGCTGGGGACCACGGGCGGGGACCAACACAGATACGCAGTATTTT.